These 3 T cell receptor beta chains share one sample of origin, sequenced in a study of T cell clonality in common variable immunodeficiency. Which antigens these TCRs recognize remains unknown. The table came from immunoSEQ multiplex PCR; TCRdb's copy has only in-frame clones and leaves some out. The sample presents about 31,000 clones, none singletons. Study-level points and caveats: Reportedly, TCR beta sequences from common variable immunodeficiency showed fewer deletions and N-nucleotide insertions.

Sequenced material: peripheral blood mononuclear cells. The receptor source for this set is a human donor with common variable immunodeficiency.

Comments on this clone: Sequencing ends 3 residues short of the CDR3 end; the germline J gene provides the rest. This rearrangement joins TRBV7-8 to TRBJ2-3; TRBD1 is a possible D gene (6 bases). The germline V gene encodes CDR1 SGHVS and CDR2 FQNEAQ. V was shortened by 5 bases and J by 6 bases, with 9 bases between the two germline ends. The length of the CDR3 is 12 residues. This chain's CDR3 is CASSQTGDTQYF. CDR3 DNA, as far as it was read: TGTGCCAGCAGCCAAACAGGGGATACG.

This clone was observed many times. CDR3 bases read: TGTGCCAGCTCACCGCCTGACAGGGGAAGCAATCAGCCC. Protein sequence: CASSPPDRGSNQP. In full, the CDR3 is CASSPPDRGSNQPQHF. The rearrangement joins TRBV18 to TRBJ1-5; 8 nucleotides line up with TRBD1. The read finishes 3 residues shy of the CDR3 end, and the germline J gene is used to complete it. V dropped 3 bases and J dropped 1; count of bases not matched to a gene: 5. In germline, CDR1 is KGHSH, CDR2 LQKENI. This CDR3 comprises 16 residues.

This clone was seen at least ten times. The read is 3 residues too short to cover the CDR3 end, so that end is filled in from the germline J gene. The genes are TRBV20-1 and TRBJ2-7; 11 nucleotides align to TRBD1. After removal of 5 bases from V and 0 bases from J, the junction contained 3 bases not matched to a gene. The CDR3 is 14 residues long. In germline, CDR1 is DFQATT, CDR2 SNEGSKA (reference sequence). The covered CDR3 bases are TGCAGTGCTCAAGGACAGGGGGCCTCCTACGAG. Its protein is CSAQGQGASYE. The CDR3 in its entirety is CSAQGQGASYEQYF.